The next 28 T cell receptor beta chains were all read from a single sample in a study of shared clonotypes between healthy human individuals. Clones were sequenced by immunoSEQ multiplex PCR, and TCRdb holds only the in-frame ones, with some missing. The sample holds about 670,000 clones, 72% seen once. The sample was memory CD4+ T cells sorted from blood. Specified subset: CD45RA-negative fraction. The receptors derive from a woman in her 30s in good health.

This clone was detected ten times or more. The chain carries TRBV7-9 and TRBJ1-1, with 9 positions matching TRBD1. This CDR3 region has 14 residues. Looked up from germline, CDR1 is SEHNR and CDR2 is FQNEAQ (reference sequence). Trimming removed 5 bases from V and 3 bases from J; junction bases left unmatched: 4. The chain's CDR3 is CASSPRTGDTEAFF. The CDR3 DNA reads TGTGCCAGCAGCCCAAGGACAGGGGACACTGAAGCTTTCTTT.

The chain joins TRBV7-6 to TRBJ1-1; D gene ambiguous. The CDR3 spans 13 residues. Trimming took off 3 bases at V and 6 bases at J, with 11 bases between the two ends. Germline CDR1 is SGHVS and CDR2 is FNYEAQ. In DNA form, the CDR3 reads TGTGCCAGCAGCTTGGTAACGAGGTCTGAAGCTTTCTTT. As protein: CASSLVTRSEAFF.

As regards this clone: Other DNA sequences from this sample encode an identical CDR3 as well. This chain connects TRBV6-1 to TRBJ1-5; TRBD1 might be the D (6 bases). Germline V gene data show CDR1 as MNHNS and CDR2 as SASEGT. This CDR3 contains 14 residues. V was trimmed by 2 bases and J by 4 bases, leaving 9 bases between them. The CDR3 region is CASSEQGGNQPQHF. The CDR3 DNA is TGTGCCAGCAGTGAACAAGGGGGGAATCAGCCCCAGCATTTT.

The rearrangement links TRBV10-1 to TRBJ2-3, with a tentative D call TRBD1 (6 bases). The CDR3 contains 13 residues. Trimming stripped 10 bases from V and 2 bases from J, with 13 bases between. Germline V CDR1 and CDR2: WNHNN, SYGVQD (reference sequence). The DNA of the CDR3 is TGCGCCACCAGCGAGGGGGTCACAGATACGCAGTATTTT. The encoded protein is CATSEGVTDTQYF.

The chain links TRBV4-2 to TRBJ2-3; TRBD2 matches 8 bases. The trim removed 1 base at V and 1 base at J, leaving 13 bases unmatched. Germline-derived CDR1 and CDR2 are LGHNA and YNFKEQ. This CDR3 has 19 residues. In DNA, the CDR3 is TGTGCCAGCAGCCAAGCGACGGCGGGAGGCACCCGACGCACAGATACGCAGTATTTT. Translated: CASSQATAGGTRRTDTQYF.

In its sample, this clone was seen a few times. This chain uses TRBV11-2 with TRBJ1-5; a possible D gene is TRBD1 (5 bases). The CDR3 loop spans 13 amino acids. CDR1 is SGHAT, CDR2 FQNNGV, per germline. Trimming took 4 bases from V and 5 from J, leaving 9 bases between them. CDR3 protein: CASSSQGDQPQHF. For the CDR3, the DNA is TGTGCCAGCAGCTCCCAGGGAGATCAGCCCCAGCATTTT. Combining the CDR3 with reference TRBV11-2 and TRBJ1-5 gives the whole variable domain EAGVAQSPRYKIIEKRQSVAFWCNPISGHATLYWYQQILGQGPKLLIQFQNNGVVDDSQLPKDRFSAERLKGVDSTLKIQPAKLEDSAVYLCASSSQGDQPQHFGDGTRLSIL.

The CDR3 reads CASSHIRDSGDEQYF. CDR3 sequence (DNA): TGCGCCAGCAGCCACATTCGGGACAGCGGGGACGAGCAGTACTTC. The J gene is TRBJ2-7, the V gene TRBV4-1, with D perhaps matching TRBD1 or TRBD2 (7 bases each). CDR1 is MGHRA, CDR2 YSYEKL, per germline. The CDR3 is made up of 15 amino acids. V was cut by 3 bases and J by 5 bases, with 17 bases left in between.

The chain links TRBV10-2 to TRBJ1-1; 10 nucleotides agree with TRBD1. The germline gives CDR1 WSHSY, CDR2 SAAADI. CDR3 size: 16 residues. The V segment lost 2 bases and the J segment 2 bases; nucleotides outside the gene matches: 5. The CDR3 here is CASSEGQGGPNTEAFF. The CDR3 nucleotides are TGCGCCAGCAGTGAGGGACAGGGGGGACCAAACACTGAAGCTTTCTTT.

CDR3 sequence reads: CASSSVDRGAETQYF. CDR3 sequence (DNA): TGTGCCAGCAGCTCTGTCGATCGGGGGGCAGAGACCCAGTACTTC. V usage is TRBV5-6 and J usage is TRBJ2-5; TRBD2 might be the D (7 bases). V was cut by 3 bases and J by 4 bases, with 16 bases left in between. Germline V CDR1 and CDR2: SGHDT, YYEEEE. CDR3 length: 15 amino acids.

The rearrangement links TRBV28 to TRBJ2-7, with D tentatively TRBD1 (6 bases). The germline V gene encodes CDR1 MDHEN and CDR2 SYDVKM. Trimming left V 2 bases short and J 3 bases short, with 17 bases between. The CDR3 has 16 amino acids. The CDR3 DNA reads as TGTGCCAGCAGTTTAAGATCCGGGACACCATTCTACGAGCAGTACTTC. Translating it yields CASSLRSGTPFYEQYF. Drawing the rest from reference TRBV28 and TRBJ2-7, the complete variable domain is DVKVTQSSRYLVKRTGEKVFLECVQDMDHENMFWYRQDPGLGLRLIYFSYDVKMKEKGDIPEGYSVSREKKERFSLILESASTNQTSMYLCASSLRSGTPFYEQYFGPGTRLTVT.

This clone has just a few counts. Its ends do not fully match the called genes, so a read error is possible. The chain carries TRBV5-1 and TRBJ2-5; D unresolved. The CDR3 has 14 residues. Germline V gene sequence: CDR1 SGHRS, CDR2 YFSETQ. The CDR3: CASSLGPGQEAQYF. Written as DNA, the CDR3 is TGCGCCAGCAGCTTGGGGCCGGGCCAAGAGGCCCAGTACTTC.

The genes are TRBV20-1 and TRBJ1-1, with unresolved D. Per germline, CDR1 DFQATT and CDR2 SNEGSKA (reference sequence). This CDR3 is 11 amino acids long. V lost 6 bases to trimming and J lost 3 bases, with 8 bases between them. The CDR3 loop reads CSATWDTEAFF. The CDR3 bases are TGCAGTGCCACCTGGGACACTGAAGCTTTCTTT.

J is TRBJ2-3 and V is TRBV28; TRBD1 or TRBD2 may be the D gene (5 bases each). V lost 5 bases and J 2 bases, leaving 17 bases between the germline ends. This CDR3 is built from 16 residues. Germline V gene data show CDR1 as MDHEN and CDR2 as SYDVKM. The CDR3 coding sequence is TGTGCCAGCAGTCCGAGCGTGAGGGGATACACAGATACGCAGTATTTT. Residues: CASSPSVRGYTDTQYF.

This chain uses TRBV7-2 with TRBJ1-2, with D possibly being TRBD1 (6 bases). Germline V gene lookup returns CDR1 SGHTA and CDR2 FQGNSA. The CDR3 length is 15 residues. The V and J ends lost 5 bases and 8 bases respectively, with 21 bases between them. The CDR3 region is CASSPGSWGRSGYTF. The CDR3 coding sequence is TGTGCCAGCAGCCCAGGGTCCTGGGGGCGTAGCGGCTACACCTTC.

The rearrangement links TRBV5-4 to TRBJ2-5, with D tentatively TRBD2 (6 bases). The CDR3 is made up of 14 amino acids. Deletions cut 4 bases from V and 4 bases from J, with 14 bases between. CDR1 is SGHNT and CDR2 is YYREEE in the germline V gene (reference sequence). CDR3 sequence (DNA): TGTGCCAGCAGCCGGGTTACCGGGGGAGAGACCCAGTACTTC. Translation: CASSRVTGGETQYF. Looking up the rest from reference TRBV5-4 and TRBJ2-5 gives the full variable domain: ETGVTQSPTHLIKTRGQQVTLRCSSQSGHNTVSWYQQALGQGPQFIFQYYREEENGRGNFPPRFSGLQFPNYSSELNVNALELDDSALYLCASSRVTGGETQYFGPGTRLLVL.

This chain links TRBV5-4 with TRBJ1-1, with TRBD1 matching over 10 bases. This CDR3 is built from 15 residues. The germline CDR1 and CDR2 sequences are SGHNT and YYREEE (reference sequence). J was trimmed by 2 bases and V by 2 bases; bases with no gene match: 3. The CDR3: CASSFGTGVNTEAFF. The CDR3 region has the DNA TGTGCCAGCAGCTTTGGGACAGGGGTTAACACTGAAGCTTTCTTT.

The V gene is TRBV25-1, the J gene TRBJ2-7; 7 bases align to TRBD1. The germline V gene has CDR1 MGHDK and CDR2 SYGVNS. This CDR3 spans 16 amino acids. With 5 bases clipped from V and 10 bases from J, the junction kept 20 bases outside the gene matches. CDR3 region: CASSSKDRFDQVPQYF. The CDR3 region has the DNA TGTGCCAGCAGTTCAAAGGACAGGTTTGATCAAGTCCCCCAGTACTTC.

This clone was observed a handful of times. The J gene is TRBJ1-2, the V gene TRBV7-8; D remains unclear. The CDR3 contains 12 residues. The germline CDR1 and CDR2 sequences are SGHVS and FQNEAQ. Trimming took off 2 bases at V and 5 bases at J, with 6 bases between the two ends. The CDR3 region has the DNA TGTGCCAGCAGCTTATCCGGTTATGGCTACACCTTC. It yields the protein CASSLSGYGYTF.

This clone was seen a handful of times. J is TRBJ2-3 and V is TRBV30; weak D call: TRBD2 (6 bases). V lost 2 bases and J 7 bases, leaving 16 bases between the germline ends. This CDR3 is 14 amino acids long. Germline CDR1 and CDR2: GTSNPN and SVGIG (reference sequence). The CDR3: CAWSKGLGAYTQYF. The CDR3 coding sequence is TGTGCCTGGAGTAAGGGACTCGGGGCTTATACGCAGTATTTT.

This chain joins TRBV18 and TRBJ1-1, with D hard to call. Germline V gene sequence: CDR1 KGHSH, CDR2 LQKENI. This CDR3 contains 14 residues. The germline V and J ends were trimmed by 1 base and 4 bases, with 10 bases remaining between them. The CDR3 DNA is TGTGCCAGCTCACCACAAGCCCGGAGCACTGAAGCTTTCTTT. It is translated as CASSPQARSTEAFF.

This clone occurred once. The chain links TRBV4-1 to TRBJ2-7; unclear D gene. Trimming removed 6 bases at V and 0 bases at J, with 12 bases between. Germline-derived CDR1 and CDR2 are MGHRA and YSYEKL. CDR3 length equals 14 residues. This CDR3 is CASSPVGISYEQYF. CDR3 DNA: TGCGCCAGCAGTCCAGTGGGGATCTCCTACGAGCAGTACTTC.

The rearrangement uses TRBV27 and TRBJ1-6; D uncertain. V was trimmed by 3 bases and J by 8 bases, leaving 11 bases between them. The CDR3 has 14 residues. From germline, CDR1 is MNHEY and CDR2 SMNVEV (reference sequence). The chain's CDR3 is CASSFRPSDSPLHF. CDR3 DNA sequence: TGTGCCAGCAGTTTTCGACCGTCTGATTCACCCCTCCACTTT.

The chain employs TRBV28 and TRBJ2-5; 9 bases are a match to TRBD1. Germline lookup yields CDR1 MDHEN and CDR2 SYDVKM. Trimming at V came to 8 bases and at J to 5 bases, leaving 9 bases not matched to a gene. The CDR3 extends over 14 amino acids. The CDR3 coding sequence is TGTGCCAGCGGCCGAGGGACAGGGAGGGAGACCCAGTACTTC. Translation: CASGRGTGRETQYF. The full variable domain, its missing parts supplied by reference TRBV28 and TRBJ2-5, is DVKVTQSSRYLVKRTGEKVFLECVQDMDHENMFWYRQDPGLGLRLIYFSYDVKMKEKGDIPEGYSVSREKKERFSLILESASTNQTSMYLCASGRGTGRETQYFGPGTRLLVL.

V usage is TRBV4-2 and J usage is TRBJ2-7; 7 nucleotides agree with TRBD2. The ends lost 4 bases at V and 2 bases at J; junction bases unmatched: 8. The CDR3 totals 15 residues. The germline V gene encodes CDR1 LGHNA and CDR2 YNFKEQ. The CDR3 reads CASSPGGSGPYEQYF. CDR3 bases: TGTGCCAGCAGCCCCGGGGGGAGCGGCCCCTACGAGCAGTACTTC.

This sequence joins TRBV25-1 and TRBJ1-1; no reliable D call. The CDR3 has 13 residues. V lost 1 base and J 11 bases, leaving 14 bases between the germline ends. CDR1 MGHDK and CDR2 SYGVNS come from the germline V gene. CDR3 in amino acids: CASSELGIADAFF. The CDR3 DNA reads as TGTGCCAGCAGTGAATTGGGGATTGCGGACGCTTTCTTT.

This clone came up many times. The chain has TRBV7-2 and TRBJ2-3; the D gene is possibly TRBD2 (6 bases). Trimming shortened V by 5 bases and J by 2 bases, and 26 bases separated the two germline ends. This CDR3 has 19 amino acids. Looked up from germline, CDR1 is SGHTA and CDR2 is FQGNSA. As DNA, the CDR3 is TGTGCCAGCAGCCGAAAGACGACAATGGTCGGAGGGAACACAGATACGCAGTATTTT. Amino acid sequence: CASSRKTTMVGGNTDTQYF.

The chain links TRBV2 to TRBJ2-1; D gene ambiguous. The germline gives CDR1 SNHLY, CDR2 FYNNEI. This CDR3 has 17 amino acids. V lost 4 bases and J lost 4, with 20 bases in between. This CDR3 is CASSGGPPPSLYNEQFF. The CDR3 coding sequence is TGTGCCAGCAGTGGCGGACCCCCGCCCAGCCTTTACAATGAGCAGTTCTTC.

In nucleotides, the CDR3 is TGTGCCAGCAGCCCGGGACAGACCCAAGAGACCCAGTACTTC. As protein: CASSPGQTQETQYF. V gene TRBV5-4 combines with J gene TRBJ2-5; 7 nucleotides line up with TRBD1. The ends lost 4 bases at V and 1 base at J; junction bases unmatched: 4. Germline CDR1 and CDR2: SGHNT and YYREEE (reference sequence). The CDR3 extends over 14 amino acids.